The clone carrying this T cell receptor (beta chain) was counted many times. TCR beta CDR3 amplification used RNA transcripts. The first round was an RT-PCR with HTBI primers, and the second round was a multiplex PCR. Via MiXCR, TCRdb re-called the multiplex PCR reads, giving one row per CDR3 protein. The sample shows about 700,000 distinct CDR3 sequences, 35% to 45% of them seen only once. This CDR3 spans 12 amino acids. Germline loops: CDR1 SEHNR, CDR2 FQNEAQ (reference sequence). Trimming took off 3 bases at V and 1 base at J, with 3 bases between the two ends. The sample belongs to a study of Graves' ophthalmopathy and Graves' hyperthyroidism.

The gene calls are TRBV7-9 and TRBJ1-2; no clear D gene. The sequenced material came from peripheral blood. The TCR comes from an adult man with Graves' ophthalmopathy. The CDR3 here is CASSFDNYGYTF. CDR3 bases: TGTGCCAGCAGCTTCGATAACTATGGCTACACCTTC.